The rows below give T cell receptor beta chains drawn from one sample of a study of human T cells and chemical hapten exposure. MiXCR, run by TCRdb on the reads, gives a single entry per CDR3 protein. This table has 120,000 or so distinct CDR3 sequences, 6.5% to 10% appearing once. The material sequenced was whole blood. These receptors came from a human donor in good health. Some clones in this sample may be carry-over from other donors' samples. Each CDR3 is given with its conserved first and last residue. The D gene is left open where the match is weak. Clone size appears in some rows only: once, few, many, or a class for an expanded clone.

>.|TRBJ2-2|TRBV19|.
CASSIRRRSNTGELFF
TGTGCCAGTAGTATACGTCGTAGGTCGAACACCGGGGAGCTGTTTTTT
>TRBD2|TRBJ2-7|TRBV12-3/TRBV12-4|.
CASSFQSPGGGQYF
TGTGCCAGCAGTTTCCAAAGCCCGGGCGGGGGGCAGTACTTC
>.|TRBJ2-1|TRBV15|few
CATSRLGHTDYNEQFF
TGTGCCACCAGCCGTCTCGGGCATACAGACTACAATGAGCAGTTCTTC
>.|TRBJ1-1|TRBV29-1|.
CSVCPRGMNTEAFF
TGCAGCGTTTGCCCCCGGGGCATGAACACTGAAGCTTTCTTT
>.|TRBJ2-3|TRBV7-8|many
CASSLAGLGGLRGGTQYF
TGTGCCAGCAGCTTAGCGGGTCTGGGCGGCCTTAGAGGGGGTACGCAGTATTTT
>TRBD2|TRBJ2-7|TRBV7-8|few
CASSLGVSGTSGTQEYF
TGTGCCAGCAGCTTAGGGGTTTCGGGGACTAGCGGGACCCAGGAGTACTTC
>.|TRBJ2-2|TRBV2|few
CASSEEGHTGELFF
TGTGCCAGCAGTGAAGAAGGGCACACCGGGGAGCTGTTTTTT
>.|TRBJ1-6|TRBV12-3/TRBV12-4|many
CASRRGGNSPLHF
TGTGCCAGCAGAAGGGGGGGGAATTCACCCCTCCACTTT
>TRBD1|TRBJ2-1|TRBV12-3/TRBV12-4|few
CASSVRDRVNEQFF
TGTGCCAGCAGCGTCCGGGACAGGGTCAATGAGCAGTTCTTC
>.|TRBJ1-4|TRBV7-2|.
CASSLEGRTNEKLFF
TGTGCCAGCAGCTTAGAGGGCCGTACTAATGAAAAACTGTTTTTT
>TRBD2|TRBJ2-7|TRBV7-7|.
CASSLGTSGLYEQYF
TGTGCCAGCAGCTTGGGAACTAGCGGCCTGTACGAGCAGTACTTC
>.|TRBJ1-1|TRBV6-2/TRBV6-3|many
CASSFSIQMNTEAFF
TGTGCCAGCAGCTTTTCGATCCAGATGAACACTGAAGCTTTCTTT
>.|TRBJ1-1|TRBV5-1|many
CASSLDGTEAFF
TGCGCCAGCAGCTTGGACGGCACTGAAGCTTTCTTT
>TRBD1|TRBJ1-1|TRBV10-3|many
CAISALSGQGRNRTEAFF
TGTGCCATCAGTGCATTATCTGGACAGGGGCGAAATAGAACTGAAGCTTTCTTT
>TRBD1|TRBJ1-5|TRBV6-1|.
CASSRDRVNQPQHF
TGTGCCAGCAGTCGGGACAGGGTAAATCAGCCCCAGCATTTT